This is a list of T cell receptor beta chains from one sample in a study of monozygotic twins with inflammatory bowel disease. TCRdb processed the 5' RACE reads again and assigns one entry to each CDR3 protein, with no DNA. Its table records approximately 390,000 distinct CDR3 sequences. Sequencing was carried out using blood. These receptor sequences come from a human donor with ulcerative colitis or Crohn's disease, or a healthy co-twin of an affected twin (not recorded which). Both conserved end residues are part of each CDR3. The order of the fields is V gene, J gene, CDR3 protein.

>TRBV7-8|TRBJ2-2
CASSSRTSGHTGELFF
>TRBV7-6|TRBJ2-2
CASSLVATSGSNTNTGELFF
>TRBV28|TRBJ2-1
CASSLSGLAGGKSVGEQFF
>TRBV7-6|TRBJ1-1
CASSFLQSAANTEAFF
>TRBV11-1|TRBJ2-7
CASSPDVVAGYEQYF
>TRBV20-1|TRBJ2-7
CSGRRGQSLAYEQYF
>TRBV7-2|TRBJ2-7
CASSRTVGLEQYF
>TRBV12-3/TRBV12-4|TRBJ1-3
CASILTDSGNTIYF
>TRBV5-6|TRBJ2-1
CASSLVAGGYYNEQFF
>TRBV4-1|TRBJ1-1
CASSQGDLNTEAFF
>TRBV29-1|TRBJ2-2
CSVELSGRALIGTGELFF
>TRBV7-8|TRBJ1-1
CASSLAPSFTEAFF
>TRBV10-2|TRBJ1-5
CASSVGTGANQPQHF
>TRBV18|TRBJ2-5
CASSPPDSASGTQYF
>TRBV20-1|TRBJ2-5
CSASVANPQETQYF
>TRBV4-3|TRBJ2-7
CASSQDTGVGEQYF
>TRBV27|TRBJ2-2
CASSAYGELFF
>TRBV7-2|TRBJ2-7
CASSFNPWTNEQYF
>TRBV30|TRBJ2-1
CAWSFVGYNEQFF
>TRBV12-3/TRBV12-4|TRBJ2-3
CASSPDRAITDTQYF
>TRBV20-1|TRBJ2-7
CSARDVAGGLSSYEQYF
>TRBV3-1|TRBJ1-5
CASSEDGSNQPQHF
>TRBV11-2|TRBJ1-2
CASSRMGQVPYGYTF
>TRBV3-1|TRBJ2-4
CASSQSGLPSGGGGAKNIQYF
>TRBV20-1|TRBJ1-2
CSASYRPFYGYTF
>TRBV5-1|TRBJ2-1
CASSWGASGINEQFF
>TRBV19|TRBJ1-1
CATDRGQLNTEAFF
>TRBV14|TRBJ2-7
CASSQGEGSGEQYF
>TRBV28|TRBJ2-7
CASRGPLSGYEQYF
>TRBV5-3|TRBJ2-1
CARRTGLKGPYEQFF
>TRBV14|TRBJ2-5
CASSHPYRDLETQYF
>TRBV28|TRBJ2-1
CASSSYSGLGGYNEQFF
>TRBV27|TRBJ1-2
CASSMAGGWYGYTF
>TRBV10-3|TRBJ1-4
CAVSGAANEKLFF
>TRBV7-3|TRBJ2-2
CASRSPGQGVAGELFF
>TRBV4-3|TRBJ1-2
CASSQDLAVYGYTF
>TRBV21-1|TRBJ1-4
CASSKESATNEKLFF
>TRBV6-2/TRBV6-3|TRBJ2-7
CASSRLLAGVDEQYF
>TRBV6-1|TRBJ1-2
CASSEVGLGGYTF
>TRBV19|TRBJ2-7
CASSWGQFYEQYF
>TRBV5-4|TRBJ1-3
CASSLERGRGNTIYF
>TRBV7-7|TRBJ2-1
CASSFVRGNEQFF
>TRBV7-9|TRBJ2-1
CASSGLVVNNEQFF
>TRBV7-9|TRBJ2-3
CASSLARLAGEADTQYF
>TRBV5-4|TRBJ1-1
CASRRSGENTEAFF
>TRBV3-1|TRBJ2-1
CASSQTGIKQFF
>TRBV5-5|TRBJ2-3
CASSLHHGTDTQYF
>TRBV29-1|TRBJ2-1
CSVEPQLSLPRNNEQFF